This T cell receptor (beta chain) comes out of a study of blood T cell repertoires in COVID-19. Here immunoSEQ multiplex PCR was the method, and the copy in TCRdb shows in-frame clones only, minus some. This table has about 260,000 clones, over 75% appearing once. The clonotype originates from a woman younger than 35 who had recovered from COVID-19. Material: PBMCs or T cells enriched from blood (not recorded which).

The CDR3 region has the DNA TGCGCCAGCAGCCACTCGACAGGGGAAGAGACCCAGTACTTC. This encodes CASSHSTGEETQYF. The genes are TRBV4-1 and TRBJ2-5, with TRBD1 matching 8 bases. V lost 3 bases and J lost 3; bases outside the gene matches: 3. Germline CDR1 reads MGHRA; CDR2 reads YSYEKL. The CDR3 extends over 14 amino acids.